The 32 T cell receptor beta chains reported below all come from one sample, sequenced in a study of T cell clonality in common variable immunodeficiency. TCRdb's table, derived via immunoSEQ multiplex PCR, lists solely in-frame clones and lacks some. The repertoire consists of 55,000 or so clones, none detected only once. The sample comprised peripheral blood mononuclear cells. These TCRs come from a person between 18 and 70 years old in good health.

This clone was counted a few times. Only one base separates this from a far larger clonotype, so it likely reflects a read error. CDR3 residues: CASSMVQGPSNEQFF. The covered CDR3 bases are TGTGCCAGTAGTATGGTACAGGGCCCCTCCAATGAG. The chain is built from TRBV19 and TRBJ2-1; the D gene is possibly TRBD1 (6 bases). The read halts 3 residues ahead of the CDR3 end, with the missing end drawn from the germline J gene. Germline assignment: CDR1 LNHDA and CDR2 SQIVND (reference sequence). The CDR3 is made up of 15 amino acids. V lost 3 bases, J lost 6 bases, and 15 bases lay in between.

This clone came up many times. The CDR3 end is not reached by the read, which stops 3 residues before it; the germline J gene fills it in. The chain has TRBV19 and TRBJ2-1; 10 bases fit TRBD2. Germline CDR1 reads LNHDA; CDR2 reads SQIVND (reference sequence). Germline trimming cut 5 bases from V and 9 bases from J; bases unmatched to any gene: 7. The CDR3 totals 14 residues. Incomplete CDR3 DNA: TGTGCCAGTAGTCGTTCTAGCGGGAGAGGTGAG. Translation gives CASSRSSGRGE. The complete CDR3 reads CASSRSSGRGEQFF. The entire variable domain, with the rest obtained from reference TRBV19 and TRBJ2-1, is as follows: DGGITQSPKYLFRKEGQNVTLSCEQNLNHDAMYWYRQDPGQGLRLIYYSQIVNDFQKGDIAEGYSVSREKKESFPLTVTSAQKNPTAFYLCASSRSSGRGEQFFGPGTRLTVL.

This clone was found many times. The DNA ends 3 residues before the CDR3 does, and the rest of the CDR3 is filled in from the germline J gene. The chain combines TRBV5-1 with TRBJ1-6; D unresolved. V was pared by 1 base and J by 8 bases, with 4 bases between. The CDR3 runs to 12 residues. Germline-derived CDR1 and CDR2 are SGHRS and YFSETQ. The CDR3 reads CASSLRDSPLHF. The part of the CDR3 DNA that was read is TGCGCCAGCAGCTTGCGGGATTCACCC. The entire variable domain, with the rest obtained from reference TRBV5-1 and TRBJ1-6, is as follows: KAGVTQTPRYLIKTRGQQVTLSCSPISGHRSVSWYQQTPGQGLQFLFEYFSETQRNKGNFPGRFSGRQFSNSRSEMNVSTLELGDSALYLCASSLRDSPLHFGNGTRLTVT.

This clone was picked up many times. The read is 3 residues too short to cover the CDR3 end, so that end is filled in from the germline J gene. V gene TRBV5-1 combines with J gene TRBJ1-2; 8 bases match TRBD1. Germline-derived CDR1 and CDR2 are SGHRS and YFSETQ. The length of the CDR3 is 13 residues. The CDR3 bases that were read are TGCGCCAGCAGCCCGGACAGGGTGCGGGGC. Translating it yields CASSPDRVRG. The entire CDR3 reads CASSPDRVRGYTF.

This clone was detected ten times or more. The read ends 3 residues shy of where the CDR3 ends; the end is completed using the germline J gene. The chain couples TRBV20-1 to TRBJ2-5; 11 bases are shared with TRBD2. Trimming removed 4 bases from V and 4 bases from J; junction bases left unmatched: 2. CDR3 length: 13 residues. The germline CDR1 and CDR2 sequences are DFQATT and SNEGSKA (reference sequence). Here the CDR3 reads CSAILAGGETQYF. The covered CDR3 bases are TGCAGTGCTATCCTAGCGGGAGGAGAGACC.

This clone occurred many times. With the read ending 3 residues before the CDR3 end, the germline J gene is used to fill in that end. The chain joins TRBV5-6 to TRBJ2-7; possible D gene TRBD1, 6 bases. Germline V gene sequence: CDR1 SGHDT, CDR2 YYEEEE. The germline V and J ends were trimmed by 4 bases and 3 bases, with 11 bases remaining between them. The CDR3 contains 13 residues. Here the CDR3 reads CASSRQDYYEQYF. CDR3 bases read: TGTGCCAGCAGCCGACAGGATTACTACGAG.

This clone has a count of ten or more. CDR3 DNA, as far as it was read: TGCAGTGCGCGGGGGGCGAGGGCAGGTACG. This encodes CSARGARAGT. The entire CDR3 protein is CSARGARAGTQYF. The rearrangement links TRBV20-1 to TRBJ2-3, with 8 bases aligning to TRBD2. The CDR3 end falls 3 residues outside the read, so it is completed with the germline J gene. V lost 6 bases to trimming and J lost 8 bases; unmatched junction nucleotides: 10. Germline assignment: CDR1 DFQATT and CDR2 SNEGSKA (reference sequence). This CDR3 is 13 amino acids long.

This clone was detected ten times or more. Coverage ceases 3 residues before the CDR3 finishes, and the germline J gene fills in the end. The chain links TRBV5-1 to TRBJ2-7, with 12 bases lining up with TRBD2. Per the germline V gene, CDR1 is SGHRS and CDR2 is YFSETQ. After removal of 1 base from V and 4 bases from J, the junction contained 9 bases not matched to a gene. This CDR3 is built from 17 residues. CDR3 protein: CASSLRLAGGPGYEQYF. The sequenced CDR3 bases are TGCGCCAGCAGCTTGCGGCTAGCGGGAGGGCCGGGGTACGAG.

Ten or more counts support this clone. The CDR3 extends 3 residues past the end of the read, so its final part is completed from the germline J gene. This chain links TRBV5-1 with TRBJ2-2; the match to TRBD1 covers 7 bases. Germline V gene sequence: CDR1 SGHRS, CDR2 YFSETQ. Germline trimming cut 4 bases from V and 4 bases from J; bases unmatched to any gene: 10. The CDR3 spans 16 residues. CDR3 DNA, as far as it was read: TGCGCCAGCAGCATACTAGGACAGGCGGGCACCGGGGAG. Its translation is CASSILGQAGTGE. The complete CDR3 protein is CASSILGQAGTGELFF.

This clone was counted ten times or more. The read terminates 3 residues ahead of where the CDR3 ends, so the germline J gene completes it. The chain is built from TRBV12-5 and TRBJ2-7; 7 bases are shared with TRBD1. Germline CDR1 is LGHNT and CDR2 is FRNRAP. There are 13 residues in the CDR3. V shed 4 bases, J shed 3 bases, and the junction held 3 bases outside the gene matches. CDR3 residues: CASGSGQRYEQYF. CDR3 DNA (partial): TGTGCTAGTGGTTCGGGACAGCGCTACGAG.

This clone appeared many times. The part of the CDR3 DNA that was read is TGTGCCAGCAGGGGGACAGGGGTCTCCTACGAG. Protein sequence: CASRGTGVSYE. The whole CDR3 protein is CASRGTGVSYEQYF. This chain uses TRBV12-3 or TRBV12-4 with TRBJ2-7; TRBD1 aligns across 10 bases. Read coverage stops 3 residues before the CDR3 terminus; the germline J gene supplies the remainder. V shed 6 bases, J shed 0 bases, and the junction held 2 bases outside the gene matches. The CDR3 has 14 amino acids.

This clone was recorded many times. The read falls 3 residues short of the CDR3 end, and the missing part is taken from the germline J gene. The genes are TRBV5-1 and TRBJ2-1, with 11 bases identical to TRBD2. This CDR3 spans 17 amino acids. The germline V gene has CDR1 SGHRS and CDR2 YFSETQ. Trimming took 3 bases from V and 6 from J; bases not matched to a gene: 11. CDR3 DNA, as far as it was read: TGCGCCAGCAGCTCCCGAACCGGGACTAGCGGTACCAATGAG. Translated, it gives CASSSRTGTSGTNE. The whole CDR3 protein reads CASSSRTGTSGTNEQFF.

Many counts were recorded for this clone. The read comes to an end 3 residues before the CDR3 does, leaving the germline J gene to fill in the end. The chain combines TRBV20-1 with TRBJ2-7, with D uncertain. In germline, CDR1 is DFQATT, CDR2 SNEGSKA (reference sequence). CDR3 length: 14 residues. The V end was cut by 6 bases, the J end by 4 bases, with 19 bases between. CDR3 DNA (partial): TGCAGTGCACGGTCGGGTAGCTCTCGTTACGAG. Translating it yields CSARSGSSRYE. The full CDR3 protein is CSARSGSSRYEQYF.

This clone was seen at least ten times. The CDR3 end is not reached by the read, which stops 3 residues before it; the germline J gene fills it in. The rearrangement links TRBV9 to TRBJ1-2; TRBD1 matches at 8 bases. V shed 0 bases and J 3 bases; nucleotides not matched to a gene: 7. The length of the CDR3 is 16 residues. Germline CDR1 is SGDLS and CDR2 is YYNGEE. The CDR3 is CASSVDDRGYDYGYTF. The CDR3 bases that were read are TGTGCCAGCAGCGTAGACGACAGGGGATATGACTATGGC.

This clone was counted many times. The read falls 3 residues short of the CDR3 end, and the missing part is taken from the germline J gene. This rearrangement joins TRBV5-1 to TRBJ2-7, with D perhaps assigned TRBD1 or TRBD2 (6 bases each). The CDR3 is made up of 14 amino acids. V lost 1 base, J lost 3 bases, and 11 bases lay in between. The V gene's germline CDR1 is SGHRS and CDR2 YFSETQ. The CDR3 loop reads CASSLKQGGYEQYF. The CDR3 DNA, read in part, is TGCGCCAGCAGCTTGAAACAGGGAGGCTACGAG. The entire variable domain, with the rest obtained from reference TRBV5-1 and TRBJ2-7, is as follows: KAGVTQTPRYLIKTRGQQVTLSCSPISGHRSVSWYQQTPGQGLQFLFEYFSETQRNKGNFPGRFSGRQFSNSRSEMNVSTLELGDSALYLCASSLKQGGYEQYFGPGTRLTVT.

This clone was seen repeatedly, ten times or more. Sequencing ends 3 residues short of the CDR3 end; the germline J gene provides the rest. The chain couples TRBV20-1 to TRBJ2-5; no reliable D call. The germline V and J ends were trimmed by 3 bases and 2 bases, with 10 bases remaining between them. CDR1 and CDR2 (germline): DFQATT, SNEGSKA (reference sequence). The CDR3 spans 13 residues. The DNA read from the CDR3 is TGCAGTGCTAGCTTAGTTGAACAAGAGACC. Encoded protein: CSASLVEQET. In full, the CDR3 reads CSASLVEQETQYF.

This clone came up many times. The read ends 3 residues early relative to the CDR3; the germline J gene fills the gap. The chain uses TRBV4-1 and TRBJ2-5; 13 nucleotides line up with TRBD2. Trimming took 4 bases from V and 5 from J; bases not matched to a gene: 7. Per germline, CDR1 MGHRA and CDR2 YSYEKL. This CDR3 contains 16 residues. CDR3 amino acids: CASSRGLAGVGETQYF. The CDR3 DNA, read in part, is TGCGCCAGCAGCCGTGGACTAGCGGGAGTGGGGGAGACC.

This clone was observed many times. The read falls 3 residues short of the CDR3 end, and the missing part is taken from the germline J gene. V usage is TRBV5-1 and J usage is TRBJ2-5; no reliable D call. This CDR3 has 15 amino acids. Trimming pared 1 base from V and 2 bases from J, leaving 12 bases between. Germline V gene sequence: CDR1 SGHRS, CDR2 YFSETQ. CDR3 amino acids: CASSLPRQRQETQYF. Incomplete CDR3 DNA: TGCGCCAGCAGCTTGCCCCGACAAAGACAAGAGACC.

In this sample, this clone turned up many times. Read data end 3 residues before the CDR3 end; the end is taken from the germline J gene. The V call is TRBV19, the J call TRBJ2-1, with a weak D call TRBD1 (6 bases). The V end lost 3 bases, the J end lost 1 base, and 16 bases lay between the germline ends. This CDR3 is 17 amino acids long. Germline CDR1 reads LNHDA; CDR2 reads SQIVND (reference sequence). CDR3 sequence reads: CASSINPGQGSYNEQFF. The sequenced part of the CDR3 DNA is TGTGCCAGTAGTATTAACCCTGGGCAGGGGTCCTACAATGAG.

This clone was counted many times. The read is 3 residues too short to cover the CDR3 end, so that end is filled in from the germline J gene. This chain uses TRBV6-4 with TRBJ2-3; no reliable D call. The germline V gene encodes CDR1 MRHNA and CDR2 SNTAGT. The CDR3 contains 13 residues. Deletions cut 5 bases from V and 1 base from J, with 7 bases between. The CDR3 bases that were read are TGTGCCAGCAGTCCAAGCGGCACAGATACG. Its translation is CASSPSGTDT. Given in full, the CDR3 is CASSPSGTDTQYF.

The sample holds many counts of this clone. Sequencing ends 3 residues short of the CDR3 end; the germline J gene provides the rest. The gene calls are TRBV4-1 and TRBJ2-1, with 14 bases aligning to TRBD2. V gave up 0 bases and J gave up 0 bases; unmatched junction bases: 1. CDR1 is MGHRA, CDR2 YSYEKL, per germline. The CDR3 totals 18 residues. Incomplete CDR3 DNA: TGCGCCAGCAGCCAAGAAGGGACTAGCGGGAGCTCCTACAATGAG. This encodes CASSQEGTSGSSYNE. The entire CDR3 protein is CASSQEGTSGSSYNEQFF.

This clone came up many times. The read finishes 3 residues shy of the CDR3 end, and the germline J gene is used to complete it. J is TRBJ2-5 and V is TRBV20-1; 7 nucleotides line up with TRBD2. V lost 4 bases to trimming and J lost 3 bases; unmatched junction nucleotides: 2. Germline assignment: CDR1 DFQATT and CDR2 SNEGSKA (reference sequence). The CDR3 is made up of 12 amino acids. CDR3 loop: CSATAGEETQYF. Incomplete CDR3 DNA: TGCAGTGCTACGGCGGGAGAAGAGACC.

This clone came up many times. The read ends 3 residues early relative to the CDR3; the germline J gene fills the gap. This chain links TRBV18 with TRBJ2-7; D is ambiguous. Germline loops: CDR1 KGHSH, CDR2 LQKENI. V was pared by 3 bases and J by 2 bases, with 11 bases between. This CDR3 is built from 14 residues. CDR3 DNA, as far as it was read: TGTGCCAGCTCACCTGGATTAAGCGCCTACGAG. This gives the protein CASSPGLSAYE. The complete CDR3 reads CASSPGLSAYEQYF.

The CDR3 region is CASSSYPGHPKTATNEKLFF. CDR3 DNA (partial): TGTGCCAGTAGTTCCTACCCGGGACACCCTAAAACTGCAACTAATGAAAAA. This chain uses TRBV19 with TRBJ1-4; TRBD1 is a possible D gene (6 bases). Read sequence stops 3 residues before the CDR3 end, and the germline J gene provides the missing end. Germline V gene lookup returns CDR1 LNHDA and CDR2 SQIVND (reference sequence). The CDR3 contains 20 residues. V was shortened by 5 bases and J by 0 bases, with 25 bases between the two germline ends.

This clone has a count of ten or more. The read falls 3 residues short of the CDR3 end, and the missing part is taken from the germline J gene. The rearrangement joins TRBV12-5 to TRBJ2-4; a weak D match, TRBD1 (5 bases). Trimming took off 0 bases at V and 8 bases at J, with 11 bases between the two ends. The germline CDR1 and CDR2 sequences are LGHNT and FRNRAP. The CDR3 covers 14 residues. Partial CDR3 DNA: TGTGCTAGTGGTTTGGTACAGGATAGGGACATT. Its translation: CASGLVQDRDI. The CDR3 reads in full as CASGLVQDRDIQYF.

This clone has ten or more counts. CDR3 in amino acids: CASSQAGGDNEQFF. The CDR3 bases that were read are TGTGCCAGCAGCCAAGCGGGAGGCGACAATGAG. The rearrangement links TRBV7-3 to TRBJ2-1; 9 bases are a match to TRBD2. The DNA ends 3 residues before the CDR3 does, and the rest of the CDR3 is filled in from the germline J gene. The ends lost 5 bases at V and 5 bases at J; junction bases unmatched: 4. The CDR3 totals 14 residues. Germline values: CDR1 SGHTA, CDR2 FQGTGA.

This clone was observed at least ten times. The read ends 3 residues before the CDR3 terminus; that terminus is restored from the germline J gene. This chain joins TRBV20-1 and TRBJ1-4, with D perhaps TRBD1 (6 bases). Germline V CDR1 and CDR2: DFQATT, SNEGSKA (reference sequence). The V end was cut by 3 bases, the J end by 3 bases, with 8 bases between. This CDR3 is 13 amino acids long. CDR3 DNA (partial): TGCAGTGCTAGTGAGGGGGCTAATGAAAAA. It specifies CSASEGANEK. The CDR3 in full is CSASEGANEKLFF.

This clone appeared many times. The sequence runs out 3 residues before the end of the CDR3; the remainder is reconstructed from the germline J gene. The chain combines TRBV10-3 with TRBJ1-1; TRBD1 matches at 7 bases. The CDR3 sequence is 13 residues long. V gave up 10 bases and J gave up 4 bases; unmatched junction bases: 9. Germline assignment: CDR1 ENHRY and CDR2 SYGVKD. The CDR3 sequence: CATSTGSATEAFF. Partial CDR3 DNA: TGTGCCACCTCGACAGGGTCCGCCACTGAA.

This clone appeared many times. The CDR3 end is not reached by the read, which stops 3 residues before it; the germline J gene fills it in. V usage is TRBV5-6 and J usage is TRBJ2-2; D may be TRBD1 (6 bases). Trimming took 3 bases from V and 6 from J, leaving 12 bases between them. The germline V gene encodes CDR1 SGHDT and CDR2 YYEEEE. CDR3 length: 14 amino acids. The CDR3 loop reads CASSSWWGPGELFF. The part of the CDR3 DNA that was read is TGTGCCAGCAGCTCCTGGTGGGGGCCCGGGGAG.

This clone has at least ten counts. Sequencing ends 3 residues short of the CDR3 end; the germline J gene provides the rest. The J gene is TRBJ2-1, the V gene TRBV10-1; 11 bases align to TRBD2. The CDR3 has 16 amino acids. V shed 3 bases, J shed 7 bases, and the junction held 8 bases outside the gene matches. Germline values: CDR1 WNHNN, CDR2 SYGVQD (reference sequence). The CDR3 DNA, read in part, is TGCGCCAGCAGTGATCCCGGGACTAGCGGAAATAATGAG. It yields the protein CASSDPGTSGNNE. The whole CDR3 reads CASSDPGTSGNNEQFF.

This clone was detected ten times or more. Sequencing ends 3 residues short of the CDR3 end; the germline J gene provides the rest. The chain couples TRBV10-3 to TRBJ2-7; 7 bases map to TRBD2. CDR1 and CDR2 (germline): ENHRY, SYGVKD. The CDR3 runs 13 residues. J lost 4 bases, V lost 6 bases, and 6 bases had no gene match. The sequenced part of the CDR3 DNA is TGTGCCATCAGGGGGGGGAGGTCTTACGAG. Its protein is CAIRGGRSYE. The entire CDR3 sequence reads CAIRGGRSYEQYF.

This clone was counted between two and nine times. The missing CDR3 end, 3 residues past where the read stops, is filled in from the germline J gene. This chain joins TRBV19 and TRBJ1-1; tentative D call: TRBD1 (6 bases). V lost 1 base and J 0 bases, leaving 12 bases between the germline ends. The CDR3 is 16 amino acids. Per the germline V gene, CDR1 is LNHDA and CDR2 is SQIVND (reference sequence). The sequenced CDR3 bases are TGTGCCAGTAGTATAGCCGGCCAGGGGATGAACACTGAA. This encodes CASSIAGQGMNTE. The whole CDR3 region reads CASSIAGQGMNTEAFF.